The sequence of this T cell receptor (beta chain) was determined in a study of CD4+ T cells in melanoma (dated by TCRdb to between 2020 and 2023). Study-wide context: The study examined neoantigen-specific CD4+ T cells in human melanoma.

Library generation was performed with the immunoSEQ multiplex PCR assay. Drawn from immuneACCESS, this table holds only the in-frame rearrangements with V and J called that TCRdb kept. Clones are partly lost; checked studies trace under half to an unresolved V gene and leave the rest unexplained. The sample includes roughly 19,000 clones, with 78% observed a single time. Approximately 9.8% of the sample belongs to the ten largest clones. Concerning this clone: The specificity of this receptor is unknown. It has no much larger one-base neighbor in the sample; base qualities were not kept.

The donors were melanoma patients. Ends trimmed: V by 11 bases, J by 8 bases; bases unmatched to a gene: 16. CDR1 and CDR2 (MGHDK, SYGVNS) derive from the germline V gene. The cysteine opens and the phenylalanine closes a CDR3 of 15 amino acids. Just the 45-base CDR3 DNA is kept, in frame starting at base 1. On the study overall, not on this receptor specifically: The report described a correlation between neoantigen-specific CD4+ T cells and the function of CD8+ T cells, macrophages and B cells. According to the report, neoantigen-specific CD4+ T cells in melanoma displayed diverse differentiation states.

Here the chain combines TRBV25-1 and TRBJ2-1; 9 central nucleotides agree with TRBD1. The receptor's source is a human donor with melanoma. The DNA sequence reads TGTGCCTGTAAAGGTGACAGGGGGATCCCTGATGAGCAGTTCTTC. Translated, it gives CACKGDRGIPDEQFF.